A selection of T cell receptor beta chains follows, all from one sample in a study of blood T cells in healthy people across ages. TCRdb independently ran MiXCR on the 5' RACE reads; one entry per CDR3 protein. This table holds 710,000 or so distinct CDR3 sequences, 32% found once. Material for sequencing was blood. The receptors were gathered from a woman of 80 years or more in good health. Both conserved end residues are part of each CDR3. Fields, in order: V gene, J gene, D gene, clone size, CDR3 protein, CDR3 DNA. A D gene is named only where the DNA matches it firmly. Clone size is given for some rows only: seen once, a few or many times, or a class if the clone is expanded.

v_call: TRBV20-1
j_call: TRBJ1-1
d_call: .
clone_size: few
cdr3_aa: CSARDPGKALNTEAFF
cdr3_nt: TGCAGTGCTAGAGACCCCGGTAAGGCATTGAACACTGAAGCTTTCTTT

v_call: TRBV30
j_call: TRBJ2-1
d_call: .
clone_size: many
cdr3_aa: CAWSRVSGYIDNEQFF
cdr3_nt: TGTGCCTGGAGTCGGGTTTCGGGGTACATCGACAATGAGCAGTTCTTC

v_call: TRBV20-1
j_call: TRBJ2-1
d_call: .
clone_size: many
cdr3_aa: CSAPGGPRRREQFF
cdr3_nt: TGCAGTGCTCCGGGGGGCCCGCGGCGGAGGGAGCAGTTCTTC

v_call: TRBV20-1
j_call: TRBJ2-5
d_call: TRBD2
clone_size: many
cdr3_aa: CSAKGTSGGAGTQYF
cdr3_nt: TGCAGTGCTAAAGGGACTAGCGGGGGGGCCGGGACCCAGTACTTC

v_call: TRBV9
j_call: TRBJ1-5
d_call: TRBD1
clone_size: many
cdr3_aa: CASSVGQGGEQPQHF
cdr3_nt: TGTGCCAGCAGCGTAGGACAGGGGGGAGAACAGCCCCAGCATTTT

v_call: TRBV28
j_call: TRBJ2-4
d_call: .
clone_size: many
cdr3_aa: CASSDIPVNIQYF
cdr3_nt: TGTGCCAGCAGTGACATACCGGTAAACATTCAGTACTTC

v_call: TRBV30
j_call: TRBJ1-6
d_call: TRBD1
clone_size: many
cdr3_aa: CAWSLQGPSPLHF
cdr3_nt: TGTGCCTGGAGCCTACAGGGGCCTTCACCCCTCCACTTT

v_call: TRBV5-1
j_call: TRBJ2-7
d_call: .
clone_size: .
cdr3_aa: CASSLGEGSYGQYF
cdr3_nt: TGCGCCAGCAGCTTAGGAGAGGGTTCCTACGGGCAGTACTTC

v_call: TRBV6-4
j_call: TRBJ2-3
d_call: TRBD2
clone_size: .
cdr3_aa: CASSEKAGVGTDTQYF
cdr3_nt: TGTGCCAGCAGTGAGAAAGCGGGGGTTGGCACAGATACGCAGTATTTT

v_call: TRBV30
j_call: TRBJ1-3
d_call: .
clone_size: few
cdr3_aa: CAWLTETSGNTIYF
cdr3_nt: TGTGCCTGGCTAACAGAGACCTCTGGAAACACCATATATTTT

v_call: TRBV7-2
j_call: TRBJ2-5
d_call: TRBD1
clone_size: .
cdr3_aa: CASPRDRGSYERYF
cdr3_nt: TGTGCCAGCCCTAGGGACAGGGGAAGCTACGAGCGGTACTTC

v_call: TRBV6-1
j_call: TRBJ2-5
d_call: .
clone_size: many
cdr3_aa: CASSEVVGQETQYF
cdr3_nt: TGTGCCAGCAGTGAAGTGGTGGGTCAAGAGACCCAGTACTTC

v_call: TRBV14
j_call: TRBJ2-7
d_call: .
clone_size: many
cdr3_aa: CASRSTGNPSYEQYF
cdr3_nt: TGTGCCAGCAGAAGCACAGGGAACCCTTCCTACGAGCAGTACTTC

v_call: TRBV6-5
j_call: TRBJ1-2
d_call: .
clone_size: .
cdr3_aa: CASSYGGSYTF
cdr3_nt: TGTGCCAGTAGTTACGGCGGTAGCTACACCTTC

v_call: TRBV18
j_call: TRBJ1-5
d_call: .
clone_size: many
cdr3_aa: CASSPQGNSNQPQHF
cdr3_nt: TGTGCCAGCTCACCACAGGGTAATAGCAATCAGCCCCAGCATTTT

v_call: TRBV7-2
j_call: TRBJ2-5
d_call: .
clone_size: .
cdr3_aa: CASSSKVLRETQYF
cdr3_nt: TGTGCCAGCAGCTCGAAGGTCCTGAGAGAGACCCAGTACTTC

v_call: TRBV20-1
j_call: TRBJ1-6
d_call: .
clone_size: many
cdr3_aa: CSQTRFSSYNSPLHF
cdr3_nt: TGCAGCCAGACAAGGTTCAGCTCCTATAATTCACCCCTCCACTTT

v_call: TRBV7-2
j_call: TRBJ2-1
d_call: .
clone_size: many
cdr3_aa: CASSSSGRNHNEQFF
cdr3_nt: TGTGCCAGCAGCTCCTCGGGACGGAATCACAATGAGCAGTTCTTC

v_call: TRBV2
j_call: TRBJ2-3
d_call: .
clone_size: many
cdr3_aa: CASSEDSFAQYF
cdr3_nt: TGTGCCAGCAGCGAAGACAGTTTCGCGCAGTATTTT

v_call: TRBV9
j_call: TRBJ2-7
d_call: TRBD2
clone_size: many
cdr3_aa: CASSLRGGTYEQYF
cdr3_nt: TGTGCCAGCAGCCTCCGGGGAGGGACCTACGAGCAGTACTTC

v_call: TRBV3-1
j_call: TRBJ2-3
d_call: TRBD2
clone_size: few
cdr3_aa: CASSPLSLAGGPDTQYF
cdr3_nt: TGTGCCAGCAGCCCACTGTCTCTAGCGGGGGGGCCTGATACGCAGTATTTT

v_call: TRBV7-2
j_call: TRBJ2-1
d_call: TRBD2
clone_size: .
cdr3_aa: CASSLAGLAGYEQFF
cdr3_nt: TGTGCCAGCAGCTTAGCAGGACTAGCGGGTTATGAGCAGTTCTTC

v_call: TRBV20-1
j_call: TRBJ2-1
d_call: TRBD2
clone_size: .
cdr3_aa: CSAGGAGGQYNEQFF
cdr3_nt: TGCAGTGCTGGCGGAGCGGGAGGCCAATACAATGAGCAGTTCTTC

v_call: TRBV4-3
j_call: TRBJ2-3
d_call: .
clone_size: many
cdr3_aa: CASSSYLSTDTQYF
cdr3_nt: TGCGCCAGCAGCTCCTACCTGAGCACAGATACGCAGTATTTT